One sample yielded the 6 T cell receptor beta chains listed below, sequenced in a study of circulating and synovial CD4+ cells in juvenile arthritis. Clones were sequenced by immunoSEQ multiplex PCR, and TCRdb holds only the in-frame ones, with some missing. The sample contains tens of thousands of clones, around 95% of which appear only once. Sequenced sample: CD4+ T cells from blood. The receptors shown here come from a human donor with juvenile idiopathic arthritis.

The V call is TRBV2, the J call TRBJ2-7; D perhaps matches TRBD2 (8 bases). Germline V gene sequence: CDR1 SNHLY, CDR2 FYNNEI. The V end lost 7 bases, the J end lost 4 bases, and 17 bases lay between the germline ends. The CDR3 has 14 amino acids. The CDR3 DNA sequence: TGTGCCAGCACCAGGGGGACTAGTTCTTACGAGCAGTACTTC. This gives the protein CASTRGTSSYEQYF. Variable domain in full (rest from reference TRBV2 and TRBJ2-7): EPEVTQTPSHQVTQMGQEVILRCVPISNHLYFYWYRQILGQKVEFLVSFYNNEISEKSEIFDDQFSVERPDGSNFTLKIRSTKLEDSAMYFCASTRGTSSYEQYFGPGTRLTVT.

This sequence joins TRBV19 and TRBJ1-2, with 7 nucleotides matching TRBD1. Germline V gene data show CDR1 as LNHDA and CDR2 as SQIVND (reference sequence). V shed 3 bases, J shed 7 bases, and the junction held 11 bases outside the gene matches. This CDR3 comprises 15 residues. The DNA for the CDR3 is TGTGCCAGTAGTATGCGACACCAGGGGGAGACTGGCTACACCTTC. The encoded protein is CASSMRHQGETGYTF.

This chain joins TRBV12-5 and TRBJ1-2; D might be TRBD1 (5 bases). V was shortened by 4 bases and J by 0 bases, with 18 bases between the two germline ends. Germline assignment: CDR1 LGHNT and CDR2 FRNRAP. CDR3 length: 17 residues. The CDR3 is CASGSDGRVPSNYGYTF. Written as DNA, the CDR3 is TGTGCTAGTGGTTCCGATGGCAGGGTGCCCTCTAACTATGGCTACACCTTC.

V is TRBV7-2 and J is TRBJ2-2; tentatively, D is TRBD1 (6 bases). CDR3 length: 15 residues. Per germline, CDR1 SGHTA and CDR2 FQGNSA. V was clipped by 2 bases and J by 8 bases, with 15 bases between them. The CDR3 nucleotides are TGTGCCAGCAGCTTACATCCCAGGGGTTTAGGGGAGCTGTTTTTT. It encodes CASSLHPRGLGELFF.

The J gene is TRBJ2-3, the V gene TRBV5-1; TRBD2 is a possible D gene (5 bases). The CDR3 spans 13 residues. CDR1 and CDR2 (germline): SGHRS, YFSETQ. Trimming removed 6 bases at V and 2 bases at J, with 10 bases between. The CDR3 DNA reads TGCGCCAGCAAAGCGGAGGTCACAGATACGCAGTATTTT. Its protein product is CASKAEVTDTQYF.

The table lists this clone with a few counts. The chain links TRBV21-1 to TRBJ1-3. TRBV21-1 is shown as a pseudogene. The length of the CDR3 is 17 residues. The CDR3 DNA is TGTGCCAGCAGCCCACCCGCCCGGAGGGGCCTAGGAAGAGCCATATATTTT. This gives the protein CASSPPARRGLGRAIYF.